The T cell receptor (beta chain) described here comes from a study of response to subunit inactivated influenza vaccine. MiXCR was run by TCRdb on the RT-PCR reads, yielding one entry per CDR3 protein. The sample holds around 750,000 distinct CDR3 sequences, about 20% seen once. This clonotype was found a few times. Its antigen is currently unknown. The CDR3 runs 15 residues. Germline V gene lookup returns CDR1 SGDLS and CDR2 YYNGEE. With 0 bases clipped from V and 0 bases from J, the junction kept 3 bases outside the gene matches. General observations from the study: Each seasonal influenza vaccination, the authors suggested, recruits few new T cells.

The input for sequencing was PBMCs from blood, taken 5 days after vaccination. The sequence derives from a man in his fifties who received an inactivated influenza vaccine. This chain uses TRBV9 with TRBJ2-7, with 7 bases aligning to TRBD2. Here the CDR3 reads CASSVGSGPSYEQYF. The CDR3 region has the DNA TGTGCCAGCAGCGTAGGTAGCGGGCCCTCCTACGAGCAGTACTTC.